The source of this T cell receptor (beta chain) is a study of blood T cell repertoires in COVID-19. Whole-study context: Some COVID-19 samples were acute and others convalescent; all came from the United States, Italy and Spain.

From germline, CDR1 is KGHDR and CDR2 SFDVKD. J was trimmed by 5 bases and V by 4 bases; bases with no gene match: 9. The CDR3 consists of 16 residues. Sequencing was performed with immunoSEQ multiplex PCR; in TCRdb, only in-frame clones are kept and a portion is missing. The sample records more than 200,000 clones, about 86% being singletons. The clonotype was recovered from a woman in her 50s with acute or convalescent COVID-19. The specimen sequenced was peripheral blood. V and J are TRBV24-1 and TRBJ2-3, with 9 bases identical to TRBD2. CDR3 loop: CATSDDSGRGRDTQYF. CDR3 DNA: TGTGCCACCAGTGACGATAGCGGGAGAGGGAGAGATACGCAGTATTTT.